This TCR beta chain was captured by sequencing in a study of cytomegalovirus exposure and HLA in healthy donors. Study-wide background: Unique TCRs from HLA-typed donors, about 85 million of them, were held in an early data release.

About this clone: Its antigen is unknown.

CDR1 is KGHSH, CDR2 LQKENI, per germline. Trimming shortened V by 1 base and J by 4 bases, and 11 bases separated the two germline ends. The CDR3 is 15 amino acids. The study, taken as a whole, reports: In a later analysis, common viral pathogens appeared linked to several of the most significant clusters. Later analysis found that TCR beta chains associated with HLA were more clonally expanded than other, equally common chains.

The PCR used 60 Vbeta and 13 Jbeta primers. TCRdb's copy holds only in-frame clones and misses some; the assay was immunoSEQ multiplex PCR. This table holds about 210,000 clones, roughly 80% found once. The rearrangement links TRBV18 to TRBJ2-1, with D tentatively TRBD2 (6 bases). This sequence originates from a man aged 25 to 40 in good health and CMV-seronegative. Sequencing input: PBMCs. The CDR3 nucleotides read TGTGCCAGCTCACCACTAGAGGGAGGATACAATGAGCAGTTCTTC. Protein product: CASSPLEGGYNEQFF.